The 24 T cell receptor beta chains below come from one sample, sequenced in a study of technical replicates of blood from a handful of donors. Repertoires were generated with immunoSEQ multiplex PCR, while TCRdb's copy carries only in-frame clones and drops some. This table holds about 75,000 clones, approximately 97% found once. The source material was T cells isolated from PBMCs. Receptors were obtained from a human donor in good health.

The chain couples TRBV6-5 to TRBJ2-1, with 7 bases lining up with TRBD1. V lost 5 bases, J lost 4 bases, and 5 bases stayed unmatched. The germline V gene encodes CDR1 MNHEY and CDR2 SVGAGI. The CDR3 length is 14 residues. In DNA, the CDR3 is TGTGCCAGCAGTCGGGGACAGACATACAATGAGCAGTTCTTC. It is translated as CASSRGQTYNEQFF.

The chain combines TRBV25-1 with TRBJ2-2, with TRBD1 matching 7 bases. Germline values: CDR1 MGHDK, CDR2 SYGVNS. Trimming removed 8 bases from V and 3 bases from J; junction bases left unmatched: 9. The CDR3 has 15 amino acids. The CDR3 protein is CASGPRDSYTGELFF. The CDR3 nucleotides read TGTGCCAGCGGACCACGGGACAGTTACACCGGGGAGCTGTTTTTT.

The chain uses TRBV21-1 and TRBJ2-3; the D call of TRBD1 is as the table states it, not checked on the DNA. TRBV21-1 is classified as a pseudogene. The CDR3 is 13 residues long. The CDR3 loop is CASSKWARDTQYF. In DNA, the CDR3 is TGTGCCAGCAGCAAATGGGCCAGGGATACGCAGTATTTT.

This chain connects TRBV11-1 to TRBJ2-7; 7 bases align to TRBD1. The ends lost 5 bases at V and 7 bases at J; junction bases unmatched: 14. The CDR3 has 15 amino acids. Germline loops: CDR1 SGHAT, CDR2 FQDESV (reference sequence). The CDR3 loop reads CASSPLGGQVWEQYF. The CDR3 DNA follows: TGTGCCAGCAGCCCCCTCGGAGGACAGGTTTGGGAGCAGTACTTC.

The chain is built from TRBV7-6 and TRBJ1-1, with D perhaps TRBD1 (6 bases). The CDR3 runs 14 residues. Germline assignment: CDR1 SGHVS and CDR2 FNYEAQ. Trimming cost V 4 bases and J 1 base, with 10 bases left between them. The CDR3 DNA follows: TGTGCCAGCAGCTCAGGGGTTGGGAACACTGAAGCTTTCTTT. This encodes CASSSGVGNTEAFF.

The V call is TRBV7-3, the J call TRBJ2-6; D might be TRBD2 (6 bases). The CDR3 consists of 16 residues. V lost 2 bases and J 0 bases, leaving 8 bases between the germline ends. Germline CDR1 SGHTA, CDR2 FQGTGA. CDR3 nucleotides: TGTGCCAGCAGCTTAGGGGGGAGCTCTGGGGCCAACGTCCTGACTTTC. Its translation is CASSLGGSSGANVLTF. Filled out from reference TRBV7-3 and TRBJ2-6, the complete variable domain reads GAGVSQTPSNKVTEKGKYVELRCDPISGHTALYWYRQSLGQGPEFLIYFQGTGAADDSGLPNDRFFAVRPEGSVSTLKIQRTERGDSAVYLCASSLGGSSGANVLTFGAGSRLTVL.

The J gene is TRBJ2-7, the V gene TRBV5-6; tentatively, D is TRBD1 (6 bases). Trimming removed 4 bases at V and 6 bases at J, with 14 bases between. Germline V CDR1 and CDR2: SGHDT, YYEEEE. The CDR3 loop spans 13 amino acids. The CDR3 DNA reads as TGTGCCAGCAGCGGATCAGGGGTCTCCGAGCAGTACTTC. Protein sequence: CASSGSGVSEQYF.

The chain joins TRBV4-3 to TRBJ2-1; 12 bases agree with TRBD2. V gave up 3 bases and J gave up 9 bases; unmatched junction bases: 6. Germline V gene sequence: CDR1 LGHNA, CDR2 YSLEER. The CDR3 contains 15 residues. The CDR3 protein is CASSQRLAGEFEQFF. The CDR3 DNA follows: TGCGCCAGCAGCCAGAGACTAGCGGGAGAGTTTGAGCAGTTCTTC.

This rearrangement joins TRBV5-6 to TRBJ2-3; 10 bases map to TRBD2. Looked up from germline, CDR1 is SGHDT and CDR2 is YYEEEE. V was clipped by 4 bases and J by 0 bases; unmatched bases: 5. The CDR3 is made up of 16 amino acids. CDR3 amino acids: CASSHELAGSTDTQYF. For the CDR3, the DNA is TGTGCCAGCAGCCATGAACTAGCGGGGAGCACAGATACGCAGTATTTT.

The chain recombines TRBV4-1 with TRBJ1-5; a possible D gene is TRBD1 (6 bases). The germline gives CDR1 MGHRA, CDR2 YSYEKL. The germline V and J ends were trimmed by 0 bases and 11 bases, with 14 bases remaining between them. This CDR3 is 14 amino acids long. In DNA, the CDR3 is TGCGCCAGCAGCCAAGAAGGACAGAGAAGTTCCCAGCATTTT. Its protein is CASSQEGQRSSQHF.

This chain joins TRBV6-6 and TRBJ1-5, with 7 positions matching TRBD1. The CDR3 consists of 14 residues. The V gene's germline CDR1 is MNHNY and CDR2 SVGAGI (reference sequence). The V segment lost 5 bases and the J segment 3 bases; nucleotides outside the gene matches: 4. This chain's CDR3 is CASSSRGSNQPQHF. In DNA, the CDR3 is TGTGCCAGCAGTAGCAGGGGGTCCAATCAGCCCCAGCATTTT.

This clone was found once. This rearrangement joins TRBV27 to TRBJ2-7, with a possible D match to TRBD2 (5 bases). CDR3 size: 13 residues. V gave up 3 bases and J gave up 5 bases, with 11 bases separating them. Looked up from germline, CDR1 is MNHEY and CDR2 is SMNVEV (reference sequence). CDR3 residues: CASSFSGNHEQYF. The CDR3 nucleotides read TGTGCCAGCAGTTTTTCGGGAAACCACGAGCAGTACTTC.

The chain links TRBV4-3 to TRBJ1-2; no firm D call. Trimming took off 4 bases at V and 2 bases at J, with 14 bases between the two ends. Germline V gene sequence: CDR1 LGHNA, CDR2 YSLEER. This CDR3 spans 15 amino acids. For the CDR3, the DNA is TGCGCCAGCAGCCCTTATGCTACAGAGAACTATGGCTACACCTTC. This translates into CASSPYATENYGYTF.

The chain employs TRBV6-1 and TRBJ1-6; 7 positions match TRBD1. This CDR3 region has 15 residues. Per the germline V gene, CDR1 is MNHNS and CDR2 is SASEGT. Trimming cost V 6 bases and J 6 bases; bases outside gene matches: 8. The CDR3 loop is CASRLGTASNSPLHF. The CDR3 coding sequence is TGTGCCAGCAGACTCGGGACAGCGAGTAATTCACCCCTCCACTTT.

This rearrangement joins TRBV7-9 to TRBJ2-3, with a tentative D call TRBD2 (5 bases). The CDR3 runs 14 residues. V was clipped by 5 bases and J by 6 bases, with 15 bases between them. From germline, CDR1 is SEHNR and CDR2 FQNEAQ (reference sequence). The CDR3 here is CASSPRTVRDTQYF. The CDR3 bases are TGTGCCAGCAGCCCCCGGACTGTCCGTGATACGCAGTATTTT.

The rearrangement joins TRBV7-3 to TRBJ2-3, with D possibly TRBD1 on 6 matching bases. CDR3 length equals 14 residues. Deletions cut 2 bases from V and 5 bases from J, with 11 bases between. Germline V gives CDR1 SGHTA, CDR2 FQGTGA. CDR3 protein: CASSLGGSGDTQYF. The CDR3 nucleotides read TGTGCCAGCAGCTTAGGGGGCTCCGGAGATACGCAGTATTTT.

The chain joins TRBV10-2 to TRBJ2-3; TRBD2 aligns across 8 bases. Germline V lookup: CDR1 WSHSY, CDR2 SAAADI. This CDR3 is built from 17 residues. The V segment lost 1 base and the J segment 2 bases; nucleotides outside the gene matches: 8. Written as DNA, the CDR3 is TGCGCCAGCAGTGAGTTAGTAGAACTAGCGGACACAGATACGCAGTATTTT. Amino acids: CASSELVELADTDTQYF.

The CDR3 loop is CASTRLPSGATF. For the CDR3, the DNA is TGTGCCAGCACCCGGCTCCCGTCAGGGGCTACCTTC. The rearrangement links TRBV7-2 to TRBJ1-2, with a tentative D call TRBD1 (6 bases). The germline gives CDR1 SGHTA, CDR2 FQGNSA. Trimming took off 7 bases at V and 14 bases at J, with 20 bases between the two ends. This CDR3 has 12 residues.

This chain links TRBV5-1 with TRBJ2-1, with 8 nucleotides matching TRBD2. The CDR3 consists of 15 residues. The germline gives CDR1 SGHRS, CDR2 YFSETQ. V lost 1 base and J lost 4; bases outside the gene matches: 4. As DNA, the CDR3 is TGCGCCAGCAGCTTGACGGGAGGGTCTTACAATGAGCAGTTCTTC. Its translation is CASSLTGGSYNEQFF.

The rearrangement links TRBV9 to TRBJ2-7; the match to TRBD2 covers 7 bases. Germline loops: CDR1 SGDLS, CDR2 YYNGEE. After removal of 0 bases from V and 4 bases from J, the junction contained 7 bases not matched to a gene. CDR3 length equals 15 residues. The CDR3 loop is CASSVGEGAGYEQYF. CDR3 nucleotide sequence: TGTGCCAGCAGCGTAGGGGAGGGAGCTGGGTACGAGCAGTACTTC.

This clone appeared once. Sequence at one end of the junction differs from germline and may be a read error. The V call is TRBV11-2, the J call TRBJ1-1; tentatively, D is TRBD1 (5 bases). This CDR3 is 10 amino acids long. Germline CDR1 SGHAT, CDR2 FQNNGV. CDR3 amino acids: CASSDGGEVF. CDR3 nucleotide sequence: TGTGCCAGCAGCGACGGGGGGGAAGTCTTT. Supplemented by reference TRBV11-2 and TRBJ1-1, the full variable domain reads EAGVAQSPRYKIIEKRQSVAFWCNPISGHATLYWYQQILGQGPKLLIQFQNNGVVDDSQLPKDRFSAERLKGVDSTLKIQPAKLEDSAVYLCASSDGGEVFGQGTRLTVV.

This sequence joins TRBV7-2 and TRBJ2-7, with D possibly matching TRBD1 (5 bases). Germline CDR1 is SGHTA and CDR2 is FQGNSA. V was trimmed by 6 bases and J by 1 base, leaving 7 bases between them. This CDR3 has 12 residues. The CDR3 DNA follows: TGTGCCAGCAGGGACAAGTCCTACGAGCAGTACTTC. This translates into CASRDKSYEQYF.

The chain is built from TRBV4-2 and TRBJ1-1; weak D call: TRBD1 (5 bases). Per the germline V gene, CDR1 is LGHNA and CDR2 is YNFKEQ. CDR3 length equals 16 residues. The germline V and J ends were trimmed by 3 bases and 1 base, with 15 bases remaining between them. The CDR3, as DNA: TGTGCCAGCAGCCAGGACACCGGGAGGCAGAACACTGAAGCTTTCTTT. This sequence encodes CASSQDTGRQNTEAFF.

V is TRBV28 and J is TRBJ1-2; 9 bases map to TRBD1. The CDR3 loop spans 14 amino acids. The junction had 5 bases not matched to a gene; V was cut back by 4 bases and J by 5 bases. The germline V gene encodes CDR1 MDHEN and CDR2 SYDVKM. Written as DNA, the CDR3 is TGTGCCAGCAGTTCCCCACAGGGGGCGTATGGCTACACCTTC. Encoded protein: CASSSPQGAYGYTF.